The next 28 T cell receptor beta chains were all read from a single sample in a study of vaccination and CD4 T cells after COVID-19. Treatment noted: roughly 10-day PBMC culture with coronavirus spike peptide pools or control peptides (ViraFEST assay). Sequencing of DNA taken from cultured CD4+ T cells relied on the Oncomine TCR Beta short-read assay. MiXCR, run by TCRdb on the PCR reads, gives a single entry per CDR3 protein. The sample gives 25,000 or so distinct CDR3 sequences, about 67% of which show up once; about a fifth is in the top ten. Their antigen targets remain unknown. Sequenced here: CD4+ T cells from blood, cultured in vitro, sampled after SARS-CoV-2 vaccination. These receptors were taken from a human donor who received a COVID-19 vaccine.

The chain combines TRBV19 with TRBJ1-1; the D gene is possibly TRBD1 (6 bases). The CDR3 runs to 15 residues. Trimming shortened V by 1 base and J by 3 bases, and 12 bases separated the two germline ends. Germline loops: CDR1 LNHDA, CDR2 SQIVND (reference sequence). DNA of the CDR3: TGTGCCAGTAGTATAGGTGCAGGGGTGGACACTGAAGCTTTCTTT. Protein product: CASSIGAGVDTEAFF.

CDR3 sequence (DNA): TGTGCCAGCAGCTGGGGGGCGACAGGGGCGAGATCACCCCTCCACTTT. Protein product: CASSWGATGARSPLHF. This chain connects TRBV7-8 to TRBJ1-6; TRBD1 agrees at 8 bases. V was clipped by 4 bases and J by 10 bases; unmatched bases: 12. This CDR3 spans 16 amino acids. Germline lookup yields CDR1 SGHVS and CDR2 FQNEAQ.

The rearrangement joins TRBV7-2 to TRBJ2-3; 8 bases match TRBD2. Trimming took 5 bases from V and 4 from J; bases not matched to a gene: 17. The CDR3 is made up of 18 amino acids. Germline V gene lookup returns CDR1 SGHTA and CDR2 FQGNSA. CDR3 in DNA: TGTGCCAGCAGCCGCGGGCCTCCTCGGGGGGGCCTGGCAGATACGCAGTATTTT. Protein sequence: CASSRGPPRGGLADTQYF. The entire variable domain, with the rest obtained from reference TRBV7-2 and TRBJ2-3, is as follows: GAGVSQSPSNKVTEKGKDVELRCDPISGHTALYWYRQSLGQGLEFLIYFQGNSAPDKSGLPSDRFSAERTGGSVSTLTIQRTQQEDSAVYLCASSRGPPRGGLADTQYFGPGTRLTVL.

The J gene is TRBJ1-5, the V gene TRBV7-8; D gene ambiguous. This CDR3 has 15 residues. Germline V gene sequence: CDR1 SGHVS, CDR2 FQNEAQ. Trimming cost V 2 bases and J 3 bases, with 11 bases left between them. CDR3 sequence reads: CASSLSLSSNQPQHF. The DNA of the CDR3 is TGTGCCAGCAGCTTATCTTTGTCTTCCAATCAGCCCCAGCATTTT.

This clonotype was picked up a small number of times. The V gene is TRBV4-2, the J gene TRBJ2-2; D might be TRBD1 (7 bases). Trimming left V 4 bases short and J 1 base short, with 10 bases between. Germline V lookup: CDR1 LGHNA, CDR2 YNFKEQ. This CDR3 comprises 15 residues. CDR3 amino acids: CASSRGDRNTGELFF. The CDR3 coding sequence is TGTGCCAGCAGCCGGGGGGACAGGAACACCGGGGAGCTGTTTTTT.

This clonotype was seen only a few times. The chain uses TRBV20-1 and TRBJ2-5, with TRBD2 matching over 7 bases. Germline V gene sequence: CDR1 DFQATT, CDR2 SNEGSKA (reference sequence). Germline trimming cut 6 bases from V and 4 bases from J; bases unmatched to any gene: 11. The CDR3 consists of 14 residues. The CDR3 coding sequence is TGCAGTGCCAGCAAGGGAGGGTATGGAGAGACCCAGTACTTC. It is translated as CSASKGGYGETQYF.

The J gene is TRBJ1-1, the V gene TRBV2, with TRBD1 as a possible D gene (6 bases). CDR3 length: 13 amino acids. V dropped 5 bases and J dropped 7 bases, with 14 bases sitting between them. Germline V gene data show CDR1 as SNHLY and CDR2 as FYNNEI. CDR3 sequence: CASSPGDWGEAFF. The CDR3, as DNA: TGTGCCAGCAGTCCAGGGGATTGGGGTGAAGCTTTCTTT.

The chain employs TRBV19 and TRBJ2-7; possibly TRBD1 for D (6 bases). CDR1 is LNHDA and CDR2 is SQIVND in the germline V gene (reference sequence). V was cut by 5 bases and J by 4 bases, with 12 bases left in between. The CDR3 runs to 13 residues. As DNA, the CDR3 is TGTGCCAGTAGTTCGGACAGTGGATACGAGCAGTACTTC. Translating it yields CASSSDSGYEQYF.

The CDR3 spells CASSPGLAGIETQYF. For the CDR3, the DNA is TGTGCCAGCAGTCCGGGACTAGCGGGGATAGAGACCCAGTACTTC. The chain links TRBV7-2 to TRBJ2-5, with 13 bases identical to TRBD2. CDR3 length: 15 amino acids. V trimming: 6 bases; J trimming: 4 bases; junction bases outside the gene matches: 5. CDR1 is SGHTA and CDR2 is FQGNSA in the germline V gene.

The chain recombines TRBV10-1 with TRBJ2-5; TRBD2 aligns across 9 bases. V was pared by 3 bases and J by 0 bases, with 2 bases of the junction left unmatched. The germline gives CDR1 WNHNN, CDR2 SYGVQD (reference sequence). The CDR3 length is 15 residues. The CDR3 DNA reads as TGCGCCAGCAGTGACAGCGGGGGGAACCAAGAGACCCAGTACTTC. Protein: CASSDSGGNQETQYF.

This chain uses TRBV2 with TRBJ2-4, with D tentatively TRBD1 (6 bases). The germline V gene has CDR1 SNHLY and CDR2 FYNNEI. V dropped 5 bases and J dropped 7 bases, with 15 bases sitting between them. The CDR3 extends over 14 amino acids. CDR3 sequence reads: CASSLDRNSNIQYF. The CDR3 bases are TGTGCCAGCAGTCTCGACAGGAATTCGAACATTCAGTACTTC.

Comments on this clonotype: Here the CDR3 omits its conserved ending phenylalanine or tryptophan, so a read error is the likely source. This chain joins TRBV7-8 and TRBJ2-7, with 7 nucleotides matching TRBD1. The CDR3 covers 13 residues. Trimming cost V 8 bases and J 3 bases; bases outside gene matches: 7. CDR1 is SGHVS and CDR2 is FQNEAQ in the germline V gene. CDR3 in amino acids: CASRRDSNYEQYY. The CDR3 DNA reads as TGTGCCAGCCGCCGGGACAGCAACTACGAGCAGTACTAC.

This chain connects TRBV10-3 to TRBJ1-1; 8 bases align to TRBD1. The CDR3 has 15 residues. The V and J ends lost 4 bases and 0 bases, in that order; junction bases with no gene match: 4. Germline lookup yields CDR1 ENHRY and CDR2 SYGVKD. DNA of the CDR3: TGTGCCATCAGTGGGTGGACAGGGCTGAACACTGAAGCTTTCTTT. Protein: CAISGWTGLNTEAFF.

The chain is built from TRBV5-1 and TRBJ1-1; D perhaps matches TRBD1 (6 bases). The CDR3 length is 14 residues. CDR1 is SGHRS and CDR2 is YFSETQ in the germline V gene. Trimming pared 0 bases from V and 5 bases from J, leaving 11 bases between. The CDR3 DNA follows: TGCGCCAGCAGCTTGGAAAGGGGGTTTACTGAAGCTTTCTTT. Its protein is CASSLERGFTEAFF.

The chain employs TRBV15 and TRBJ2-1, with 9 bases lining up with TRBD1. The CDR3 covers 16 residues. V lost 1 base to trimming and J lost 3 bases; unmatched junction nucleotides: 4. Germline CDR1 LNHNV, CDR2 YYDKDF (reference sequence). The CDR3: CATSRGDREGYNEQFF. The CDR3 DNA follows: TGTGCCACCAGCAGAGGGGACAGGGAGGGCTACAATGAGCAGTTCTTC.

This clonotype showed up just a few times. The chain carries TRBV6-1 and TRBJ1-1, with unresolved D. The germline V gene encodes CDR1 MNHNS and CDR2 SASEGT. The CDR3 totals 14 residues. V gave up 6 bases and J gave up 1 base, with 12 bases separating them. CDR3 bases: TGTGCCAGCAGCCGTGCGCGGGGGAACACTGAAGCTTTCTTT. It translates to CASSRARGNTEAFF.

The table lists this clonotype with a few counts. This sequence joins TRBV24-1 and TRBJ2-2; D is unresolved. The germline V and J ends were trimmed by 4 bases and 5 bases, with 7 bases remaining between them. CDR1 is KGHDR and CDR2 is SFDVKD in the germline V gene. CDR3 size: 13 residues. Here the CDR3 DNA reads TGTGCCACCAGTGACAGCCGTACCGGGGAGCTGTTTTTT. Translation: CATSDSRTGELFF.

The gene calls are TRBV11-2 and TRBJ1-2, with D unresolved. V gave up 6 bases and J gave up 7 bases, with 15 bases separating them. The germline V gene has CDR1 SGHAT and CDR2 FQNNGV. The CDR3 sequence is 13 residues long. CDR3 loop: CASRLGPEAGYTF. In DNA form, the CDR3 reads TGTGCCAGCAGACTAGGCCCCGAGGCTGGCTACACCTTC.

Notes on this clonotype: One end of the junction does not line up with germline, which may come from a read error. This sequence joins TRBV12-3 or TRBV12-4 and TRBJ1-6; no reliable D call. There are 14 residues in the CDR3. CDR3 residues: CASSLPGRHSALHF. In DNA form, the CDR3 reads TGTGCCAGCAGTTTGCCCGGGCGCCATTCAGCCCTCCACTTT.

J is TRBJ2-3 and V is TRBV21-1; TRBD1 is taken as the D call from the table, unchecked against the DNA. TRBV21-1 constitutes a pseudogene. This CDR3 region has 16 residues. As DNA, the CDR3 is TGTGCCAGGGGGGGTCAATCGGCAGCTTGCACAGATACGCAGTATTTT. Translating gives CARGGQSAACTDTQYF.

CDR3 nucleotide sequence: TGTGCCACCAGCAGAATGACGAGGGTCTACAATGAGCAGTTCTTC. Protein sequence: CATSRMTRVYNEQFF. This sequence joins TRBV15 and TRBJ2-1; D is perhaps TRBD2 (5 bases). V lost 2 bases and J 3 bases, leaving 11 bases between the germline ends. The CDR3 loop spans 15 amino acids. CDR1 and CDR2 (germline): LNHNV, YYDKDF (reference sequence).

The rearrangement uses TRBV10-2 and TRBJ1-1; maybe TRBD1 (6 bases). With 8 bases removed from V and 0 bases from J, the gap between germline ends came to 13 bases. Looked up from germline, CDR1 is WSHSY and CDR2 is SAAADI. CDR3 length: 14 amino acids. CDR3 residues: CASQTGHLNTEAFF. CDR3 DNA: TGCGCCAGCCAAACGGGACACTTGAACACTGAAGCTTTCTTT.

The chain's CDR3 is CATKSGTSEAFF. The CDR3 nucleotides read TGTGCCACTAAGTCCGGGACCTCTGAAGCTTTCTTT. The rearrangement uses TRBV24-1 and TRBJ1-1, with D perhaps TRBD1 (5 bases). This CDR3 has 12 amino acids. Trimming shortened V by 10 bases and J by 6 bases, and 14 bases separated the two germline ends. Germline V gives CDR1 KGHDR, CDR2 SFDVKD.

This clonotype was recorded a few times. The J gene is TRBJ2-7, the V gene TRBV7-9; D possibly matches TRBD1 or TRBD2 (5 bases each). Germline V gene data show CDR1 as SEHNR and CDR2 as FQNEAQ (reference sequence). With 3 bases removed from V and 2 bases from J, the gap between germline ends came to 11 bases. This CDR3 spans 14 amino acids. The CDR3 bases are TGTGCCAGCAGCTTGGCCGGGACGGCCTACGAGCAGTACTTC. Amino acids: CASSLAGTAYEQYF. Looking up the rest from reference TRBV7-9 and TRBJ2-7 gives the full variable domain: DTGVSQNPRHKITKRGQNVTFRCDPISEHNRLYWYRQTLGQGPEFLTYFQNEAQLEKSRLLSDRFSAERPKGSFSTLEIQRTEQGDSAMYLCASSLAGTAYEQYFGPGTRLTVT.

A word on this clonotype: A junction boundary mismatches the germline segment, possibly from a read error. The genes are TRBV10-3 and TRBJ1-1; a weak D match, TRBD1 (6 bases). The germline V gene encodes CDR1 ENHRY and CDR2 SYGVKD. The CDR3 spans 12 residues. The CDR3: CAIIEGGTEAFF. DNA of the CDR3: TGTGCCATCATTGAGGGGGGAACTGAAGCTTTCTTT.

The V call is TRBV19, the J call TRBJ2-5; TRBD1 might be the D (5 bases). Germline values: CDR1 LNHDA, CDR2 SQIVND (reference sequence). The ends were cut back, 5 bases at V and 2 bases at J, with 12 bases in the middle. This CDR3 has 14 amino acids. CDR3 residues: CASSPGNRQETQYF. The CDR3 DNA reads TGTGCCAGTAGTCCTGGGAACAGGCAAGAGACCCAGTACTTC.

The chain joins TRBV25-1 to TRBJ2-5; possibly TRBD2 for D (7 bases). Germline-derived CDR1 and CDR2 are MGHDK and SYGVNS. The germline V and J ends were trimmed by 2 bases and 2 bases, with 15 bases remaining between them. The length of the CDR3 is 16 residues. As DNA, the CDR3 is TGTGCCAGCAGTGAAGCCAAGAGGGGGGGACAAGAGACCCAGTACTTC. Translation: CASSEAKRGGQETQYF.

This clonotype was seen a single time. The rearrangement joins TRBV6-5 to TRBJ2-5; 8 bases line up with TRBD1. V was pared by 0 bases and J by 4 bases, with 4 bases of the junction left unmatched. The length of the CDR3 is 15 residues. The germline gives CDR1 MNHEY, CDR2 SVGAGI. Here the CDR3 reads CASSYSYTGGETQYF. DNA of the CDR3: TGTGCCAGCAGTTACTCGTACACAGGGGGAGAGACCCAGTACTTC.